The source of this T cell receptor (beta chain) is a study of technical replicates of blood from a handful of donors. The assay was immunoSEQ multiplex PCR, and TCRdb's table has in-frame clones only and misses some. The sample contains 60,000 to 65,000 clones, 80% to 95% of which appear only once. The receptor comes from a human donor in good health. Some clones in this sample may be carry-over from other donors' samples. Sequenced input: PBMCs.

The CDR3 spells CASSLGPGVYEQYF. The CDR3 DNA sequence: TGCGCCAGCAGCTTGGGGCCAGGGGTCTACGAGCAGTACTTC. The chain has TRBV5-1 and TRBJ2-7; a possible D gene is TRBD1 (6 bases). V was trimmed by 0 bases and J by 3 bases, leaving 10 bases between them. This CDR3 is built from 14 residues. The germline V gene encodes CDR1 SGHRS and CDR2 YFSETQ.